Sequencing of this T cell receptor (beta chain) was carried out in a study of T cell responses to AZD1222 COVID-19 vaccine. Trimming removed 3 bases from V and 0 bases from J, with 9 bases in between. The germline V gene encodes CDR1 SGHAT and CDR2 FQDESV (reference sequence). The CDR3 runs to 16 residues. This clone showed up just once. Its antigen is as yet unknown. The table came from immunoSEQ multiplex PCR; TCRdb's copy has only in-frame clones and leaves some out. The repertoire holds 82,000 or so clones, with more than 85% as singletons. Study-wide findings and caveats: Reportedly, close to half of spike-specific TCRs are directed against unmutated variant regions. Among vaccine-associated CD4 TCRs, coverage spanned spike, with dominance at 160-218 and 743-854.

The specimen comprised peripheral blood, sampled on day 0 of AZD1222 vaccination. This sequence originates from an adult in good health. The V gene is TRBV11-1, the J gene TRBJ2-6; no firm D call. The CDR3 region has the DNA TGTGCCAGCAGCTTGATGGGCACCTCTGGGGCCAACGTCCTGACTTTC. It encodes CASSLMGTSGANVLTF.